The source of this T cell receptor (beta chain) is a study of neoadjuvant anti-PD-1 for oral cavity cancer. Remarks on this clone: As yet, its antigen is unknown. A junction end diverges from the germline sequence, so it may reflect a read error.

Points from the study as a whole: Treg/Th17 ratio rose with pretreatment blood and fell with post-treatment tumor TCRbeta clonality.

Profiling relied on immunoSEQ multiplex PCR, and the TCRdb table lists in-frame clones only, not all of them. Of 9,500 to 12,000 clones detected, more than 45% appear once; the ten largest clones hold over 20%. Germline CDR1 is KGHSH and CDR2 is LQKENI. The CDR3 covers 15 residues. The source material was tumor tissue, sampled before nivolumab (anti-PD-1) treatment. The chain employs TRBV18 and TRBJ2-3; possibly TRBD2 for D (6 bases). The clonotype comes from a person aged 40-85 years with oral cavity squamous cell carcinoma. CDR3 loop: CASSPQLTSTDTQYF. CDR3 DNA sequence: TGTGCCAGCTCACCACAGCTTACTAGCACGGATACGCAGTATTTT.